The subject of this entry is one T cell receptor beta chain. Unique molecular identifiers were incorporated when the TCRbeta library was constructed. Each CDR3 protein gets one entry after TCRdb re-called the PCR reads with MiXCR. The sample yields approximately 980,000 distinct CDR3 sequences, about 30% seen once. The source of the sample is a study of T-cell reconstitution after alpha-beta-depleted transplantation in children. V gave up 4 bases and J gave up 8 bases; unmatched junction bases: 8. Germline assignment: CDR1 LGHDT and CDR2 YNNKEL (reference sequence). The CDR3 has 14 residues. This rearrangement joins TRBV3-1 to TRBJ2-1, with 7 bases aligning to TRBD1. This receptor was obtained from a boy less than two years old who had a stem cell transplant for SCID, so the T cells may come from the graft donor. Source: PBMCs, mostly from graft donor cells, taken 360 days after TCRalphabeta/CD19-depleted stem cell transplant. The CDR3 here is CASSLGQTSHEQFF. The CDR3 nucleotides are TGTGCCAGCAGCCTGGGACAGACCTCCCATGAGCAGTTCTTC.